This TCR beta chain was captured in a study of CD8 T cells in Susac syndrome (dated 2019 in TCRdb). With respect to the entire study: Whether CD8+ T cell activation and differentiation in Susac syndrome was antigen driven was tested using repertoire sequencing. CD8+ T cell repertoire clonality was compared between about a dozen healthy donors, some 14 Susac syndrome patients and 15 or so multiple sclerosis patients. General findings and caveats noted by the study authors: The number of individuals in the TCR sequencing and HLA analysis was recognized as being relatively small.

This clonotype was observed a single time. What this receptor recognizes is not known. It has no much larger one-base neighbor in the sample; base qualities were not kept. One read alone lends weak support. Peripheral blood CD8+ and CD4+ T cells from healthy donors, Susac syndrome patients and multiple sclerosis patients were profiled using high-throughput TCR beta sequencing. The multiple sclerosis controls were treatment-naive patients who had stable or active relapsing-remitting disease and met the revised McDonald criteria. Bulk CD8+ and CD4+ T cells were purified by magnetic negative isolation, while CD8+ TEMRA cells were enriched using FACS. Blood was drawn into EDTA tubes, processed within 24 hours, and PBMCs were isolated by density gradient centrifugation. PBMCs intended for TCR sequencing were cryopreserved in liquid nitrogen and thawed later in a water bath at 37 degrees C. The sorted or isolated CD4+, CD8+ and CD8+ TEMRA cells had a purity of 90% or higher.

RNA was extracted using the RNeasy kit, and roughly 0.5 to 1 microgram was reverse transcribed with random hexamers. The immunoSEQ multiplex PCR assay, covering 54 Vbeta and 13 Jbeta segments, was used to amplify TCR beta CDR3 regions. Bias from PCR amplification was corrected by using a synthetic template baseline for primer optimization and for computational correction. As for the authors' bioinformatics: Reads were annotated to V, D and J genes according to IMGT and were analyzed with immunoSEQ Analyzer, with only productive sequences retained. To calculate clonality, Shannon entropy was normalized by log2 of the number of productive unique sequences and then subtracted from one. Public and private clones were assessed among the 100 most prevalent clones of each patient and control. Clones were defined as Susac-specific if absent from the healthy and MS cohorts, from around 1,100 published viral clones and from other ImmuneACCESS disease sequences. In-frame beta chains were kept once TCRdb had trimmed the public reads at Q25 with fastp and called clones with MiXCR. When rows share a CDR3 protein, they turn into one entry using the most common DNA and genes. TCRdb's processing, not the authors' own work, is the source of the V and J calls. The sample table holds some 300,000 distinct CDR3 sequences, of which 70% to 90% were seen once. About 0.11% of the sample is taken by the ten largest.

According to the germline V gene, CDR1 reads SGDLS and CDR2 reads YYNGEE. From the cysteine up to the phenylalanine, the CDR3 has a length of 16 residues. The retained sequence is limited to the CDR3, 48 bases, with the frame set at the first base. V lost 3 bases and J lost 3 bases; the stretch between them is 16 bases long. The sequencing sample was made of CD8+ T cells from PBMCs. This receptor was identified in a human donor with multiple sclerosis. Recombination joined TRBV9 with TRBJ2-1; TRBD2 is a possible D gene, resting on 6 matching bases. The CDR3 protein: CASSEQPTGGYNEQFF. The DNA is as follows: TGTGCCAGCAGCGAGCAACCAACCGGGGGCTACAATGAGCAGTTCTTC.